The clone carrying this TCR beta chain has only a few counts. This entry belongs to a study of T cell repertoires in cytomegalovirus infection. TCRdb called the reads again in MiXCR, with one record for every CDR3 protein. The sample shows approximately 190,000 distinct CDR3 sequences, more than 9% of them seen only once. Germline CDR1 KGHSH, CDR2 LQKENI. The length of the CDR3 is 15 residues. Trimming cost V 5 bases and J 4 bases; bases outside gene matches: 10. This chain uses TRBV18 with TRBJ1-2, with 7 nucleotides matching TRBD1. The specimen was PBMCs. The source is a human donor in good health (CMV status not recorded). Some clones in this sample may be carry-over from other donors' samples. The CDR3 DNA reads TGTGCCAGCTCAGCCGGGACAGTCGAGCTCTATGGCTACACCTTC. It is translated as CASSAGTVELYGYTF.